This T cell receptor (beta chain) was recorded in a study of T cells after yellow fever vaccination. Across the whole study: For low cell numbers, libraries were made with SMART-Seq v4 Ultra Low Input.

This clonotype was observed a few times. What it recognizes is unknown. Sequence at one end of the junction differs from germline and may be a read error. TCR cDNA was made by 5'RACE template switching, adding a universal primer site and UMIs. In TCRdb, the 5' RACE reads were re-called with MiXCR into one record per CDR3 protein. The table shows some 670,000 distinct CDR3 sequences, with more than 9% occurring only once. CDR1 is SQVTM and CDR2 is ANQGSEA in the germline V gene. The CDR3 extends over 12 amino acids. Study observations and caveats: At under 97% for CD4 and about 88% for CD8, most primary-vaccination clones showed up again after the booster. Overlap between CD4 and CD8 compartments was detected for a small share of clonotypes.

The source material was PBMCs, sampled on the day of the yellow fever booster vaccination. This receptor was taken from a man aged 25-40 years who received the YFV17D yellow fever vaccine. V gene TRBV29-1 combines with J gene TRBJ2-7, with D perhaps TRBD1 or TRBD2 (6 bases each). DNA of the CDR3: TGCAGCGTGGAAGGGGGGAACTACGAGCAGTACTTC. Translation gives CSVEGGNYEQYF.